These T cell receptor beta chains were read from a single sample in a study of T cell responses to AZD1222 COVID-19 vaccine. Generated by immunoSEQ multiplex PCR, the TCRdb table keeps only in-frame clones and is missing some. The sample records around 20,000 clones, roughly 80% being singletons. The specimen was peripheral blood, collected 28 days after the second AZD1222 dose. Receptors originate from an adult who received the AZD1222 COVID-19 vaccine. Each CDR3 is given with its conserved first and last residue. D genes are given only for firm matches. The listing skips clone size in some rows; elsewhere it reads once, few, many or a size class.

d_gene	v_gene	j_gene	abundance	CDR3nt	CDR3aa
NA	TRBV5-8	TRBJ2-7	medium-sized	TGTGCCAGCAGCTTGTCCGGGGCCTACGAGCAGTACTTC	CASSLSGAYEQYF
NA	TRBV6-2/TRBV6-3	TRBJ2-1	NA	TGTGCCAGTAGTTGGGGGGCCAAGCAGTTCTTC	CASSWGAKQFF
TRBD1	TRBV7-2	TRBJ1-1	NA	TGTGCCAGCAGCCAGGACAGGGCGGGGACTGAAGCTTTCTTT	CASSQDRAGTEAFF
NA	TRBV5-1	TRBJ2-7	NA	TGCGCCAGCAGCCCCGGCGACGGGCCACCCTACGAGCAGTACTTC	CASSPGDGPPYEQYF
TRBD2	TRBV15	TRBJ2-6	NA	TGTGCCACCAGCAGAGTAGCGGGCTCTGGGGCCAACGTCCTGACTTTC	CATSRVAGSGANVLTF
NA	TRBV19	TRBJ1-2	NA	TGTGCCAGTAAGTTCAGGGATTCACCCTATGGCTACACCTTC	CASKFRDSPYGYTF
NA	TRBV7-2	TRBJ2-7	NA	TGTGCCAGCAGCTTAGGAGAGGCTACCGAGCAGTACTTC	CASSLGEATEQYF
NA	TRBV6-6	TRBJ1-1	NA	TGTGCCAGCAGCCCTCAAAAAGGAATCGCTGAAGCTTTCTTT	CASSPQKGIAEAFF
TRBD1	TRBV5-5	TRBJ1-5	NA	TGTGCCAGCAGCTTTAGACAGGGAGTCGGAAATCAGCCCCAGCATTTT	CASSFRQGVGNQPQHF
NA	TRBV5-1	TRBJ2-1	few	TGCGCCAGCAGCCCGGACAGTGACCCGTTGGGTGAGCAGTTCTTC	CASSPDSDPLGEQFF
NA	TRBV7-8	TRBJ1-5	NA	TGTGCCAGCAGCTTAGACCCCTTAGAAGGCAGCCGCAATCAGCCCCAGCATTTT	CASSLDPLEGSRNQPQHF
NA	TRBV28	TRBJ2-7	NA	TGTGCCATCGCCGGGGGCGGCTACGAGCAGTACTTC	CAIAGGGYEQYF
TRBD1	TRBV6-5	TRBJ2-3	NA	TGTGCCAGCAATCGGGACAGGGCCACAGATACGCAGTATTTT	CASNRDRATDTQYF
TRBD2	TRBV7-6	TRBJ2-7	NA	TGTGCCAGCAGCGCCGGGACTAGCGGAGCTCTCTACGAGCAGTACTTC	CASSAGTSGALYEQYF
NA	TRBV14	TRBJ2-7	few	TGTGCCAGCAGCCAAGATGGTGTACAGACCTCCTACGAGCAGTACTTC	CASSQDGVQTSYEQYF
NA	TRBV6-5	TRBJ1-3	NA	TGTGCCAGCACGCTGGCGGTAGGAAACACCATATATTTT	CASTLAVGNTIYF
NA	TRBV7-8	TRBJ2-1	NA	TGTGCCAGCAGCTACGGGGCTAACAATGAGCAGTTCTTC	CASSYGANNEQFF
TRBD1	TRBV2	TRBJ1-1	NA	TGTGCCAGCAATGGACAGGGGGGTATGAACACTGAAGCTTTCTTT	CASNGQGGMNTEAFF
TRBD2	TRBV11-3	TRBJ2-2	once	TGTGCCAGCAGCCTCCTCATCCTAGCGGGAAACACCGGGGAGCTGTTTTTT	CASSLLILAGNTGELFF
NA	TRBV5-8	TRBJ1-4	NA	TGTGCCAGCAGCCCCTACGGCCAGCATGAAAAACTGTTTTTT	CASSPYGQHEKLFF
NA	TRBV7-8	TRBJ1-5	medium-sized	TGTGCCAGCAGCCCTGACAGCTTTAGCAATCAGCCCCAGCATTTT	CASSPDSFSNQPQHF
NA	TRBV7-8	TRBJ2-3	NA	TGTGCCAGCAGCTTAGGCCTAGCGTCTAGCACAGATACGCAGTATTTT	CASSLGLASSTDTQYF
NA	TRBV4-1	TRBJ2-1	NA	TGCGCCAGCAGCCAAGAGCTCCGAGGGCCCGACCAGTTCTTC	CASSQELRGPDQFF
NA	TRBV27	TRBJ2-1	NA	TGTGCCAGCAGTTTAAGTGGTAAGAATGAGCAGTTCTTC	CASSLSGKNEQFF
NA	TRBV30	TRBJ1-5	NA	TGTGCCTGGAGTCCTTATAGCAATCAGCCCCAGCATTTT	CAWSPYSNQPQHF
NA	TRBV19	TRBJ2-7	NA	TGTGCCAGTAGTAACCCCCTCAGGGTACCCTACGAGCAGTACTTC	CASSNPLRVPYEQYF
NA	TRBV6-5	TRBJ2-7	NA	TGTGCCAGCAAACACCGGGCCCTCTCCTACGAGCAGTACTTC	CASKHRALSYEQYF
NA	TRBV28	TRBJ2-1	NA	TGTGCCAGCAATGGCGGAGGGGGGATCTACAATGAGCAGTTCTTC	CASNGGGGIYNEQFF
NA	TRBV2	TRBJ1-1	NA	TGTGCCACCGCTTTACGGGGAGGGAACACTGAAGCTTTCTTT	CATALRGGNTEAFF
NA	TRBV28	TRBJ2-3	NA	TGTGCCAGCAGTTTGCTGGGGGTGGATACGCAGTATTTT	CASSLLGVDTQYF
TRBD2	TRBV6-1	TRBJ2-1	NA	TGTGCCAGCAGTGCACCCGGGACTACCTATCCCTACAATGAGCAGTTCTTC	CASSAPGTTYPYNEQFF
TRBD2	TRBV3-1/TRBV3-2	TRBJ2-3	NA	TGTGCCAGCAGCCGTCGACTAGCGGACACAGATACGCAGTATTTT	CASSRRLADTDTQYF
NA	TRBV7-9	TRBJ1-1	NA	NA	CASSSSWGANTEAFF
NA	TRBV7-2	TRBJ2-1	NA	TGTGCCAGCAGCCCTGGACAGATTCTCTACAATGAGCAGTTCTTC	CASSPGQILYNEQFF
NA	TRBV3-1/TRBV3-2	TRBJ2-5	NA	TGTGCCAGCAGCCGGTCCGGCTGGGGGGAGACCCAGTACTTC	CASSRSGWGETQYF
TRBD1	TRBV5-8	TRBJ2-1	NA	TGTGCCAGCAGCTTGGGGACAGGGGTCAATGAGCAGTTCTTC	CASSLGTGVNEQFF
NA	TRBV11-3	TRBJ2-7	NA	TGTGCCAGCAGCTTAGTACCCCGACCTCCCTACGAGCAGTACTTC	CASSLVPRPPYEQYF
TRBD1	TRBV6-2/TRBV6-3	TRBJ2-6	NA	TGTGCCAGCAGTCACGGACAGGGGCGCTCTGGGGCCAACGTCCTGACTTTC	CASSHGQGRSGANVLTF
TRBD2	TRBV6-5	TRBJ2-1	NA	TGTGCCAGCATCCAGCGGGAGAGTTTGAATGAGCAGTTCTTC	CASIQRESLNEQFF
NA	TRBV4-1	TRBJ1-1	NA	TGCGCCAGCAGCCAGGTTGTGGACACTGAAGCTTTCTTT	CASSQVVDTEAFF